The T cell receptor beta chain under discussion was sequenced for a study of cytomegalovirus exposure and HLA in healthy donors. The primer mix had 60 Vbeta and 13 Jbeta primers. Sequencing was performed with immunoSEQ multiplex PCR; in TCRdb, only in-frame clones are kept and a portion is missing. The table lists about 150,000 clones, roughly 10% of them singletons, with 1.5% to 2% in the top ten. Notes on the study in general: 87-base-pair reads could not separate some V segments, including TRBV6-2 and TRBV6-3. Most CMV-associated TCR beta chains appeared HLA-restricted in a later analysis.

This clone appeared a single time. Antigen specificity is unknown. V lost 4 bases, J lost 2 bases, and 6 bases stayed unmatched. Germline CDR1 SGHKS, CDR2 YYEKEE (reference sequence). The CDR3 loop spans 15 amino acids. Sequencing used PBMCs. This clonotype originated in a man over 45 in good health and CMV-seronegative. The chain carries TRBV5-5 and TRBJ1-2, with 9 bases matching TRBD1. The CDR3 DNA follows: TGTGCCAGCAGCACGGGACAGGGAGTGAACTATGGCTACACCTTC. Protein product: CASSTGQGVNYGYTF.